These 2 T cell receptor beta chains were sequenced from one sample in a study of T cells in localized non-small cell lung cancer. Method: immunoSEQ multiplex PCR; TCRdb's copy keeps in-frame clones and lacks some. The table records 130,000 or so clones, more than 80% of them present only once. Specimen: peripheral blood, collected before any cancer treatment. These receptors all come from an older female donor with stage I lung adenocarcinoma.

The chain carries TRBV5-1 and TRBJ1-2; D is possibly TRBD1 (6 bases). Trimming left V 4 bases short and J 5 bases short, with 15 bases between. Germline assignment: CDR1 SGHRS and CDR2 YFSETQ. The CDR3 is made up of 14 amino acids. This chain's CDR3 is CASSQTSTGYGYTF. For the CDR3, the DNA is TGCGCCAGCAGCCAAACCTCTACAGGGTATGGCTACACCTTC.

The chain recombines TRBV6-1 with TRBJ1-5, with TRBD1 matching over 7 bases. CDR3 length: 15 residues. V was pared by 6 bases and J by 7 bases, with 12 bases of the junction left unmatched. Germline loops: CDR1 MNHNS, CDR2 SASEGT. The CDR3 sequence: CASSVDRVGYQPQHF. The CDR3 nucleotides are TGTGCCAGCAGCGTCGACAGGGTGGGGTACCAGCCCCAGCATTTT.